One and the same sample provided the 17 T cell receptor beta chains below, sequenced in a study of PD-1 blockade in classical Hodgkin lymphoma. TCRdb's copy holds only in-frame clones and misses some; the assay was immunoSEQ multiplex PCR. The sample has under 50,000 clones; 60% to 70% are singletons. Sample time point: cycle 4 day 1 (C4D1), after 6 weeks of nivolumab. Every patient experienced relapse after autologous stem cell transplantation, and brentuximab vedotin exposure varied. The sample here was peripheral blood mononuclear cells (PBMCs), taken before the fourth cycle of nivolumab. These receptors were obtained from a human donor with classical Hodgkin lymphoma.

This chain connects TRBV7-7 to TRBJ2-7; 11 nucleotides agree with TRBD2. Germline-derived CDR1 and CDR2 are SSHAT and FNYEAQ (reference sequence). The V and J ends lost 5 bases and 3 bases, in that order; junction bases with no gene match: 15. This CDR3 spans 18 amino acids. This CDR3 is CASSERIRASGGIYEQYF. DNA for the CDR3: TGTGCCAGCAGCGAAAGGATAAGAGCTAGCGGGGGGATCTACGAGCAGTACTTC.

Within the sample, this clone is large. J is TRBJ2-1 and V is TRBV5-4; 8 nucleotides match TRBD2. V dropped 4 bases and J dropped 1; count of bases not matched to a gene: 1. The CDR3 spans 14 residues. In germline, CDR1 is SGHNT, CDR2 YYREEE (reference sequence). CDR3 sequence: CASSPGGSYNEQFF. CDR3 bases: TGTGCCAGCAGCCCGGGGGGGTCCTACAATGAGCAGTTCTTC.

The genes are TRBV5-1 and TRBJ2-2, with 14 bases that match TRBD2. The V gene end was trimmed by 3 bases and the J gene end by 4 bases; junction bases not matched to a gene: 8. The CDR3 spans 18 residues. CDR1 is SGHRS and CDR2 is YFSETQ in the germline V gene. The DNA of the CDR3 is TGCGCCAGCAGCTACGCCGGGACTAGCGGGAGCGGCACCGGGGAGCTGTTTTTT. Its translation is CASSYAGTSGSGTGELFF.

V usage is TRBV9 and J usage is TRBJ1-2; D gene uncertain. The CDR3 length is 15 residues. Germline V gives CDR1 SGDLS, CDR2 YYNGEE. V lost 1 base, J lost 2 bases, and 12 bases lay in between. In DNA form, the CDR3 reads TGTGCCAGCAGCGTATCGGACGGTCTAAACTATGGCTACACCTTC. The encoded protein is CASSVSDGLNYGYTF.

This clone was detected a few times. The gene calls are TRBV19 and TRBJ2-3; possibly TRBD2 for D (6 bases). Germline V gene data show CDR1 as LNHDA and CDR2 as SQIVND (reference sequence). V was clipped by 2 bases and J by 0 bases, with 18 bases between them. This CDR3 contains 18 residues. In nucleotides, the CDR3 is TGTGCCAGTAGTATACTAGGGGCGGGGACTCCTAGCACAGATACGCAGTATTTT. Protein product: CASSILGAGTPSTDTQYF. Based on the CDR3 plus reference TRBV19 and TRBJ2-3, the full variable domain is DGGITQSPKYLFRKEGQNVTLSCEQNLNHDAMYWYRQDPGQGLRLIYYSQIVNDFQKGDIAEGYSVSREKKESFPLTVTSAQKNPTAFYLCASSILGAGTPSTDTQYFGPGTRLTVL.

V usage is TRBV19 and J usage is TRBJ1-2; the D is unclear. The V end was cut by 7 bases, the J end by 0 bases, with 15 bases between. This CDR3 contains 15 residues. Germline V gene data show CDR1 as LNHDA and CDR2 as SQIVND (reference sequence). DNA of the CDR3: TGTGCCAGTACCCCTTGGGCAGATTCTAACTATGGCTACACCTTC. This translates into CASTPWADSNYGYTF.

The chain uses TRBV5-1 and TRBJ2-2; the match to TRBD1 covers 9 bases. The CDR3 covers 16 residues. With V trimmed by 3 bases and J by 6 bases, 9 bases remained unmatched. Germline CDR1 and CDR2: SGHRS and YFSETQ. CDR3 in DNA: TGCGCCAGCAGCTCACTCCCGGGACAGGGAGCCGGGGAGCTGTTTTTT. It specifies CASSSLPGQGAGELFF.

The table lists this clone with a count of one. The rearrangement uses TRBV4-3 and TRBJ2-2, with D maybe TRBD2 (6 bases). The CDR3 contains 17 residues. Per germline, CDR1 LGHNA and CDR2 YSLEER. V gave up 0 bases and J gave up 4 bases, with 15 bases separating them. DNA for the CDR3: TGCGCCAGCAGCCAAGATCCCCGGAGGGGAGGCACCGGGGAGCTGTTTTTT. Its translation is CASSQDPRRGGTGELFF.

J is TRBJ2-6 and V is TRBV2; the D is unclear. Between the trimmed V and J ends, which lost 5 bases and 1 base, there was a span of 9 bases. The CDR3 loop spans 15 amino acids. From germline, CDR1 is SNHLY and CDR2 FYNNEI. The CDR3 spells CASSRARSGANVLTF. The CDR3 DNA reads as TGTGCCAGCAGTCGGGCCCGATCTGGGGCCAACGTCCTGACTTTC.

This clone was recorded only once. CDR3 loop: CASSARGGYGYTF. CDR3 bases: TGTGCCAGCAGCGCTCGCGGAGGCTATGGCTACACCTTC. The chain joins TRBV9 to TRBJ1-2, with D hard to call. Germline CDR1 and CDR2: SGDLS and YYNGEE. The CDR3 spans 13 residues. Between the trimmed V and J ends, which lost 3 bases and 4 bases, there was a span of 10 bases.

The rearrangement uses TRBV27 and TRBJ1-6; the match to TRBD1 covers 8 bases. CDR1 is MNHEY and CDR2 is SMNVEV in the germline V gene (reference sequence). Trimming cost V 6 bases and J 4 bases; bases outside gene matches: 5. This CDR3 region has 15 residues. The CDR3 nucleotides are TGTGCCAGCAGGGACAGGGCGGGGTATAATTCACCCCTCCACTTT. Translation: CASRDRAGYNSPLHF.

This chain connects TRBV4-1 to TRBJ1-4, with D possibly matching TRBD1 (6 bases). Germline V gene sequence: CDR1 MGHRA, CDR2 YSYEKL. The CDR3 runs 17 residues. V was pared by 4 bases and J by 8 bases, with 23 bases between. The CDR3 loop is CASSLPLDRSGNEKLFF. DNA for the CDR3: TGCGCCAGCAGCCTACCCCTAGACAGGTCGGGTAACGAAAAACTGTTTTTT.

The V and J genes are TRBV30 and TRBJ1-3; D remains unclear. This CDR3 is built from 13 residues. CDR1 and CDR2 from the germline V gene are GTSNPN and SVGIG (reference sequence). V shed 3 bases and J shed 0 bases, with 6 bases lying between them. The CDR3 bases are TGTGCCTGGAGCGGTGGCTCTGGAAACACCATATATTTT. Amino acids: CAWSGGSGNTIYF.

The rearrangement joins TRBV2 to TRBJ1-1; perhaps TRBD1 as D (6 bases). V was pared by 0 bases and J by 3 bases, with 11 bases between. This CDR3 contains 15 residues. CDR1 and CDR2 (germline): SNHLY, FYNNEI. The CDR3 sequence: CASSEAGGRYTEAFF. CDR3 nucleotide sequence: TGTGCCAGCAGTGAAGCGGGGGGGCGGTACACTGAAGCTTTCTTT.

V is TRBV6-5 and J is TRBJ1-2; D not resolved. Germline V gene sequence: CDR1 MNHEY, CDR2 SVGAGI. Trimming left V 8 bases short and J 4 bases short, with 20 bases between. The CDR3 has 15 residues. CDR3 coding DNA: TGTGCCAGCCGCCCGGGAGGCGCGTCACTCTATGGCTACACCTTC. Protein sequence: CASRPGGASLYGYTF.

This chain connects TRBV7-7 to TRBJ2-1; 8 bases fit TRBD1. With 0 bases clipped from V and 6 bases from J, the junction kept 7 bases outside the gene matches. This CDR3 spans 16 amino acids. In germline, CDR1 is SSHAT, CDR2 FNYEAQ (reference sequence). CDR3 bases: TGTGCCAGCAGCTTAGCTGGCCAGGGGGCGGGCAATGAGCAGTTCTTC. This translates into CASSLAGQGAGNEQFF.

This chain joins TRBV5-4 and TRBJ2-7, with 9 bases that match TRBD2. Unmatched junction bases numbered 13, after V lost 7 bases and J lost 5 bases. The CDR3 is 15 amino acids. Germline lookup yields CDR1 SGHNT and CDR2 YYREEE (reference sequence). The CDR3 is CASSPAGTSPHEQYF. The CDR3 DNA reads TGTGCCAGCTCCCCCGCCGGGACTAGCCCCCACGAGCAGTACTTC.